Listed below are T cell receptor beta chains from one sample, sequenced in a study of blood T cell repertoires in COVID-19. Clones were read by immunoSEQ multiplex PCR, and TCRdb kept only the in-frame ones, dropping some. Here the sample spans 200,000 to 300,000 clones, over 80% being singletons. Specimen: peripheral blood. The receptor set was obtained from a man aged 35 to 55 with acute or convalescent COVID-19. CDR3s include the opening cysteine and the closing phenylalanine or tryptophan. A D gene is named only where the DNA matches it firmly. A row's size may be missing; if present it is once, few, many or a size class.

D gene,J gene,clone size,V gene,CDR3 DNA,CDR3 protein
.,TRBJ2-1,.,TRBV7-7,TGTGCCAGCAGCTTAGCAAGAGCGGTCTACAATGAGCAGTTCTTC,CASSLARAVYNEQFF
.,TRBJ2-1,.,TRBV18,TGTGCCAGCTCAAGTGGACTATACAATGAGCAGTTCTTC,CASSSGLYNEQFF
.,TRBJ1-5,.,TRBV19,TGTGCCAGTACCCCGATCAGGGGAGGCAATCAGCCCCAGCATTTT,CASTPIRGGNQPQHF
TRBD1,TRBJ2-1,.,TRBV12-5,TGTGCTAGTGGAAAGGGACAGGGGTTGTCGAATGAGCAGTTCTTC,CASGKGQGLSNEQFF
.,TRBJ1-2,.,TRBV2,TGTGCCAGCAACCAGGGGCCGTTTGGCTACACCTTC,CASNQGPFGYTF
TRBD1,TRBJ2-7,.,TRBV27,TGTGCCAGCAGCCCCGGATTCGGACAGGGAGGTTCCGAGCAGTACTTC,CASSPGFGQGGSEQYF
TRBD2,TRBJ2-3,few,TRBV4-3,TGCGCCAGCAGCCAAGTAGCGGGAGGGCCTAAAGTGCAGTATTTT,CASSQVAGGPKVQYF
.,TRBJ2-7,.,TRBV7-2,TGTGCCAGCAGCTTACTTCAAGACAAGCAGTACTTC,CASSLLQDKQYF
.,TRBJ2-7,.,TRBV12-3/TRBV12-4,TGTGCCAGCACCAAGAGCTCCTACGAGCAGTACTTC,CASTKSSYEQYF
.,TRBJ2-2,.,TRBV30,TGTGCCTGGGCTCGTCTAGCGTATACCGGGGAGCTGTTTTTT,CAWARLAYTGELFF
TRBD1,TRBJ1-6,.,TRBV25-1,TGTGCCAGCCGGGACAGGGTTTCACCCCTCCACTTT,CASRDRVSPLHF
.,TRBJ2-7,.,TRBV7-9,TGTGCCAGCAGCTTAGTCCCCTGGGGGGGCGTTGGTTACGAGCAGTACTTC,CASSLVPWGGVGYEQYF
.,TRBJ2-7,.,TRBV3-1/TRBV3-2,TGTGCCAGCAGCCAAGATCGCCGAAGGGGTCCGCGGTACGAGCAGTACTTC,CASSQDRRRGPRYEQYF
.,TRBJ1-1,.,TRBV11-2,TGTGCCAGCAGCGCCCGGACAGCAGCGGGGGGCACTGAAGCTTTCTTT,CASSARTAAGGTEAFF
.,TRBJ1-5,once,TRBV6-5,TGTGCCAGCAGTTTTCTCCGGGAGTTTGGTCAGCCCCAGCATTTT,CASSFLREFGQPQHF
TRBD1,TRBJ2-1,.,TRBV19,TGTGCCAGTAGAGACAGGGGGCTTATAAATGAGCAGTTCTTC,CASRDRGLINEQFF
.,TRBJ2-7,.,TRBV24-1,TGTGCCACCAGTAAGCAGGGGAGCGACGAGCAGTACTTC,CATSKQGSDEQYF
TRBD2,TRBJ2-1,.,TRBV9,TGTGCCAGCAGCCAAACTAGCGTCACCTACAATGAGCAGTTCTTC,CASSQTSVTYNEQFF
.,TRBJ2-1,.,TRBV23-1,TGCGCCAGCAGTCAATCGGGGGGTTGGGAGCAGTTCTTC,CASSQSGGWEQFF
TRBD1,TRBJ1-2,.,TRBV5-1,TGCGCCAGCAGCTTACCACTCGGGACAGGGAACTATGGCTACACCTTC,CASSLPLGTGNYGYTF
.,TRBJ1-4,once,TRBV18,TGTGCCAGCTCACCACGCGTCAATGAAAAACTGTTTTTT,CASSPRVNEKLFF
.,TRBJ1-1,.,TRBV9,TGTGCCAGCAGCCTCTCTTTTACTTCGAACACTGAAGCTTTCTTT,CASSLSFTSNTEAFF
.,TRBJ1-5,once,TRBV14,TGTGCCAGCAGCCAGCTCCTGGGAGACGGCAATCAGCCCCAGCATTTT,CASSQLLGDGNQPQHF
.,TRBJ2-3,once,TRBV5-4,TGTGCCAGCAGCTTATGGGGGACTCCCACAGATACGCAGTATTTT,CASSLWGTPTDTQYF
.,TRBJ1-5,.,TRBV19,TGTGCCAGTACTAGGACATATAGCAATCAGCCCCAGCATTTT,CASTRTYSNQPQHF
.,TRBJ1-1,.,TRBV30,TGTGCCTGGAGTGTAGGCGGCTCCAACACTGAAGCTTTCTTT,CAWSVGGSNTEAFF
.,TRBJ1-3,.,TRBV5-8,TGTGCCAGCAGCCCGATCCTGGGGGCAGGAAACACCATATATTTT,CASSPILGAGNTIYF
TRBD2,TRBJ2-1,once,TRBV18,TGTGCCAGCTCATCAATAAGCGGGAGGGCCGTCTACAATGAGCAGTTCTTC,CASSSISGRAVYNEQFF
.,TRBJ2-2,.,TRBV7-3,TGTGCCAGCAGCTTAACCGGACTTAGGACCGGGGAGCTGTTTTTT,CASSLTGLRTGELFF
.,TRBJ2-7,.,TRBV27,TGTGCCAGCAGTTTAGGACCAGGGATTTACTACGAGCAGTACTTC,CASSLGPGIYYEQYF
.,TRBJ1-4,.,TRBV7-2,TGTGCCAGCAGCTTAGCCGCCCGGGGGGGAATTGGAACTAATGAAAAACTGTTTTTT,CASSLAARGGIGTNEKLFF
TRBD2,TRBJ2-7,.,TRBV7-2,TGTGCCAGCAGCTTCCTAGCGGGAGGAACCTACGAGCAGTACTTC,CASSFLAGGTYEQYF
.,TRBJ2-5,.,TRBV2,TGTGCCAGCAGCTCTGTGGAGACCCAGTACTTC,CASSSVETQYF
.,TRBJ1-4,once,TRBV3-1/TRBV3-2,TGTGCCAGCAGCCAAGATCGCGCCTATGTTGGCGGGTTTAATGAAAAACTGTTTTTT,CASSQDRAYVGGFNEKLFF
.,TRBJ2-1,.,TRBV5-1,TGCGCCAGCAGCTTGGAGGTCGAGGTTGAGCAGTTCTTC,CASSLEVEVEQFF
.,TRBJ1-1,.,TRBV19,TGTGCCAGTAGTATAGGGACTCGGGCGGGGAAGCTCGCTTTCTTT,CASSIGTRAGKLAFF
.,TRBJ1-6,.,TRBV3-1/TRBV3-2,TGTGCCAGCAGCCTGAGGGGGGGAAGTAGTTCACCCCTCCACTTT,CASSLRGGSSSPLHF